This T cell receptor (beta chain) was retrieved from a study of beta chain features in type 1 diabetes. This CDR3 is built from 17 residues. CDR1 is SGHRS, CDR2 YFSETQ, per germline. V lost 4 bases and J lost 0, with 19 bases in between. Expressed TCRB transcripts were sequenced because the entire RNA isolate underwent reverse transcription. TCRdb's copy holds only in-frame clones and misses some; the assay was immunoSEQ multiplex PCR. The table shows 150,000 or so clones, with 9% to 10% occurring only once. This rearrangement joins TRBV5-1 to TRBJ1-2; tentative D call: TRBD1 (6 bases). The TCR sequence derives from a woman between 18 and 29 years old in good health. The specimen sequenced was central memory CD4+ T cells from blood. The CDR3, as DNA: TGCGCCAGCAGCCCCGGATCAACAGGGCTGTCTAACTATGGCTACACCTTC. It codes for CASSPGSTGLSNYGYTF.